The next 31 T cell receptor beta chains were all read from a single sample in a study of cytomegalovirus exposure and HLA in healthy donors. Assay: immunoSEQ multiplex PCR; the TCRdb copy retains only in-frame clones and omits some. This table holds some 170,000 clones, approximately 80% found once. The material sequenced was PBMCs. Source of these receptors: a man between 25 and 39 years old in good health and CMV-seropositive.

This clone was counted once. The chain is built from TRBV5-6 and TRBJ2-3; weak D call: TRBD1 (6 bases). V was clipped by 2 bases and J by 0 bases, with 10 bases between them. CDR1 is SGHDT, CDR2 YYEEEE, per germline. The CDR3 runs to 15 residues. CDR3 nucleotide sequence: TGTGCCAGCAGCTTACAGGGTCCTAGCACAGATACGCAGTATTTT. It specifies CASSLQGPSTDTQYF.

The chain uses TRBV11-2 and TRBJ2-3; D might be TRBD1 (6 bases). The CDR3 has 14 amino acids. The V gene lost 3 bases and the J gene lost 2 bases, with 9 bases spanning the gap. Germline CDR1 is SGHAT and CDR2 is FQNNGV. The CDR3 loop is CASSLDSPTDTQYF. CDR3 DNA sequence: TGTGCCAGCAGCTTGGACAGTCCCACAGATACGCAGTATTTT.

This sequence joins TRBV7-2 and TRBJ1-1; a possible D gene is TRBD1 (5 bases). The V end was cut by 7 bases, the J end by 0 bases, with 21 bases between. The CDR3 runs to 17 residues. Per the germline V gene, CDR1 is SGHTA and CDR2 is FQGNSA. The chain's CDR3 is CASTARARQLVNTEAFF. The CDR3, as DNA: TGTGCCAGCACCGCACGTGCCCGACAGCTAGTGAACACTGAAGCTTTCTTT.

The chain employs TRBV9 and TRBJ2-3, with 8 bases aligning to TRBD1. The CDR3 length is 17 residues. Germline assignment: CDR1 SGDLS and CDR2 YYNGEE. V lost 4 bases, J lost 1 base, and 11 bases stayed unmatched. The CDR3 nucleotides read TGTGCCAGCAGCCTGCTTGGGACAGGTGGCGGCACAGATACGCAGTATTTT. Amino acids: CASSLLGTGGGTDTQYF.

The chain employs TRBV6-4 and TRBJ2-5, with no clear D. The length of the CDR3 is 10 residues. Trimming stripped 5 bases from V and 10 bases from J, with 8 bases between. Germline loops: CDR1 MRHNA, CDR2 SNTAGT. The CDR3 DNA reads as TGTGCCAGCAGTTCCGGTTTCCAGTACTTC. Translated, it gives CASSSGFQYF.

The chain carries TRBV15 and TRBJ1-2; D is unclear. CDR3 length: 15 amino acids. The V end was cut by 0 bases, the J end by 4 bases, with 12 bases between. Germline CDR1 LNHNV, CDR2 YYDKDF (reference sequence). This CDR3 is CATSREAGRSYGYTF. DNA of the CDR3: TGTGCCACCAGCAGAGAGGCTGGTCGATCCTATGGCTACACCTTC. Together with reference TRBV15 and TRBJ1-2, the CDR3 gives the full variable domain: DAMVIQNPRYQVTQFGKPVTLSCSQTLNHNVMYWYQQKSSQAPKLLFHYYDKDFNNEADTPDNFQSRRPNTSFCFLDIRSPGLGDTAMYLCATSREAGRSYGYTFGSGTRLTVV.

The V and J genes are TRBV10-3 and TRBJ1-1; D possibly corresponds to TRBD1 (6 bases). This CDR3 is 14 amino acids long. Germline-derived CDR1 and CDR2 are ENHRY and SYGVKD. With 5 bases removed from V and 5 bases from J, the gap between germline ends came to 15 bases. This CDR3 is CAISQGRGTTEAFF. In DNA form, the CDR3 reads TGTGCCATCAGTCAGGGCAGGGGAACGACTGAAGCTTTCTTT.

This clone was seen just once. The chain's CDR3 is CASTLGRANEQFF. The CDR3 nucleotides read TGTGCCAGCACCCTGGGGAGGGCCAATGAGCAGTTCTTC. The chain employs TRBV5-8 and TRBJ2-1, with 7 nucleotides matching TRBD2. The germline V gene has CDR1 SGHTS and CDR2 YDEGEE. The CDR3 totals 13 residues. The trim removed 6 bases at V and 6 bases at J, leaving 6 bases unmatched.

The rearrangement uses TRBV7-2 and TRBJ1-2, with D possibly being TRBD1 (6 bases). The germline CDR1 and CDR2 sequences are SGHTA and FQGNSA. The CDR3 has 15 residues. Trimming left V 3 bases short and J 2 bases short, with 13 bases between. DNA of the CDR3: TGTGCCAGCAGCTTCACCTCAGGGGTCAACTATGGCTACACCTTC. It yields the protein CASSFTSGVNYGYTF.

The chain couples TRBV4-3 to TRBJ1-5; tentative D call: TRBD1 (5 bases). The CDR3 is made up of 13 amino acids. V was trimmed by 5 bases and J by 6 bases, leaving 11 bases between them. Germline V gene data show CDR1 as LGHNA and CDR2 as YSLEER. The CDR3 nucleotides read TGCGCCAGCAGCATTGGGACTTCTCAGCCCCAGCATTTT. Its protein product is CASSIGTSQPQHF.

The CDR3 nucleotides read TGTGCCAGTAGTATAGTGGCAGCGAACACCGGGGAGCTGTTTTTT. The encoded protein is CASSIVAANTGELFF. The chain couples TRBV19 to TRBJ2-2; D uncertain. V was trimmed by 1 base and J by 0 bases, leaving 6 bases between them. The CDR3 totals 15 residues. Germline CDR1 LNHDA, CDR2 SQIVND (reference sequence).

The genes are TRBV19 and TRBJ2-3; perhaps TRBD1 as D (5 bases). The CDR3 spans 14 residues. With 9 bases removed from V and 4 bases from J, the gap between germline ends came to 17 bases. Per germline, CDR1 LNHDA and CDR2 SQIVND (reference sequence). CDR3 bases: TGTGCCAGCTCGGACATCGGTGAGTCAGATACGCAGTATTTT. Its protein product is CASSDIGESDTQYF.

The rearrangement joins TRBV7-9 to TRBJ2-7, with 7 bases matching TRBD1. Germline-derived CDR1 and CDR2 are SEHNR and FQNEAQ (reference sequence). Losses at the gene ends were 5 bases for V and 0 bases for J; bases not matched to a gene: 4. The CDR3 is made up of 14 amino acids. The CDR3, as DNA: TGTGCCAGCAGCCCGACAGGGAGCTCCTACGAGCAGTACTTC. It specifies CASSPTGSSYEQYF.

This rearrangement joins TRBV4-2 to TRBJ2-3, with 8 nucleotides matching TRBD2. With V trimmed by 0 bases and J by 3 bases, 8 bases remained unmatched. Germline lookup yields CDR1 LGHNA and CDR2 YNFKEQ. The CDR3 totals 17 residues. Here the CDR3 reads CASSQDPPGGETDTQYF. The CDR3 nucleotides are TGTGCCAGCAGCCAAGATCCACCGGGGGGGGAAACAGATACGCAGTATTTT.

CDR3 sequence reads: CASSENYEQYF. The CDR3 coding sequence is TGCGCCAGCAGCGAGAACTACGAGCAGTACTTC. V usage is TRBV5-1 and J usage is TRBJ2-7; D ambiguous. CDR3 length equals 11 residues. The V end lost 4 bases, the J end lost 3 bases, and 5 bases lay between the germline ends. Germline V CDR1 and CDR2: SGHRS, YFSETQ.

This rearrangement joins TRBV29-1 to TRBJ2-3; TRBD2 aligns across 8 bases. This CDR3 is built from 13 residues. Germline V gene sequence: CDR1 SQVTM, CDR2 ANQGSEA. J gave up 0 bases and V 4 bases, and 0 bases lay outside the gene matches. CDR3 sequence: CSVVAGSTDTQYF. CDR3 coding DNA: TGCAGCGTTGTAGCGGGGAGCACAGATACGCAGTATTTT.

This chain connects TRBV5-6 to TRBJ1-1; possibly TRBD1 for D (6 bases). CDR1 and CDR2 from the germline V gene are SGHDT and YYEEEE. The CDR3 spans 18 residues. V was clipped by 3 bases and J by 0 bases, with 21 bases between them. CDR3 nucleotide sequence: TGTGCCAGCAGCTCATTGGGGGACACACAAACTATGAACACTGAAGCTTTCTTT. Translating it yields CASSSLGDTQTMNTEAFF.

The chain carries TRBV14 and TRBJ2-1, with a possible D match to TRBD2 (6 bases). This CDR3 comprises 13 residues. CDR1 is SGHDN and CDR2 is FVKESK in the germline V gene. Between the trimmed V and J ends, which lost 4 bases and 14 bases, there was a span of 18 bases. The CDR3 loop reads CASSLRTLSGEFF. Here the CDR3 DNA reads TGTGCCAGCAGCCTTCGGACACTTTCGGGAGAGTTCTTC.

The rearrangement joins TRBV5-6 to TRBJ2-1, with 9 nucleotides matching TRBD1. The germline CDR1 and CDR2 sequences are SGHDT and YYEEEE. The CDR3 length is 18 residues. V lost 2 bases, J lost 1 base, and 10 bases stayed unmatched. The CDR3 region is CASSFHRGGTGSYNEQFF. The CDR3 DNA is TGTGCCAGCAGCTTTCATCGAGGAGGGACAGGGTCCTACAATGAGCAGTTCTTC.

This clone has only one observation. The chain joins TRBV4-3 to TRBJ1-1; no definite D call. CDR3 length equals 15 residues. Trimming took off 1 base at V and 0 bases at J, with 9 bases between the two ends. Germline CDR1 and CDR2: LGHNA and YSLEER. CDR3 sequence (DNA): TGCGCCAGCAGCCAAGTAGAGGGAGTGAACACTGAAGCTTTCTTT. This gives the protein CASSQVEGVNTEAFF.

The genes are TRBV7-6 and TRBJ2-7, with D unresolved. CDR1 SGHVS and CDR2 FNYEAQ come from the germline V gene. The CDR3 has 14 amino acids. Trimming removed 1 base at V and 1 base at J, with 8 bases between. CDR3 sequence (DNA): TGTGCCAGCAGCTTAGTTTCCAGGTCCTACGAGCAGTACTTC. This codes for CASSLVSRSYEQYF. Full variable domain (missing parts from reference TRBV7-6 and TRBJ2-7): GAGVSQSPRYKVTKRGQDVALRCDPISGHVSLYWYRQALGQGPEFLTYFNYEAQQDKSGLPNDRFSAERPEGSISTLTIQRTEQRDSAMYRCASSLVSRSYEQYFGPGTRLTVT.

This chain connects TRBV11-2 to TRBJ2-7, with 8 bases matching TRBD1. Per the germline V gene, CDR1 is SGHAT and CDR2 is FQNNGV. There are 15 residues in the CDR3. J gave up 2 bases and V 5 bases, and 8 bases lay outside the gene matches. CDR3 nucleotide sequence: TGTGCCAGCAGCCCCGGTCCGGGACAGGCCTACGAGCAGTACTTC. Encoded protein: CASSPGPGQAYEQYF. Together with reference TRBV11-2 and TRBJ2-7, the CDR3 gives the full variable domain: EAGVAQSPRYKIIEKRQSVAFWCNPISGHATLYWYQQILGQGPKLLIQFQNNGVVDDSQLPKDRFSAERLKGVDSTLKIQPAKLEDSAVYLCASSPGPGQAYEQYFGPGTRLTVT.

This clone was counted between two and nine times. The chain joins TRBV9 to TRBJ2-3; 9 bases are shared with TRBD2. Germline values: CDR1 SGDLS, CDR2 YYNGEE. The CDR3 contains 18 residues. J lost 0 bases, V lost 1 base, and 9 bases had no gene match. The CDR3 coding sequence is TGTGCCAGCAGCGTAACCCCAGCGCTAGCGGGGAGCACAGATACGCAGTATTTT. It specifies CASSVTPALAGSTDTQYF.

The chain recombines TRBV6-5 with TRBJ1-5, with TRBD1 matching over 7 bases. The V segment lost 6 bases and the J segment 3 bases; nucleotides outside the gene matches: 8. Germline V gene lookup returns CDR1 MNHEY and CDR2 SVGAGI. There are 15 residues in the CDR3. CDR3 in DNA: TGTGCCAGCAGACAGGGGACCCTTGTCAATCAGCCCCAGCATTTT. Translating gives CASRQGTLVNQPQHF.

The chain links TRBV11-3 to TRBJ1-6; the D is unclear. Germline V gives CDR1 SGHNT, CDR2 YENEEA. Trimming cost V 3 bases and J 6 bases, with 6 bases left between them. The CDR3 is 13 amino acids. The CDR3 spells CASSFRGNSPLHF. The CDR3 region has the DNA TGTGCCAGCAGCTTCCGGGGTAATTCACCCCTCCACTTT.

The CDR3 DNA reads as TGTGCCAGCAGCACCTACCGCACGCCTTCAAACTATGGCTACACCTTC. It codes for CASSTYRTPSNYGYTF. The chain uses TRBV7-8 and TRBJ1-2; D gene ambiguous. The CDR3 length is 16 residues. V lost 5 bases, J lost 2 bases, and 18 bases lay in between. Germline CDR1 and CDR2: SGHVS and FQNEAQ.

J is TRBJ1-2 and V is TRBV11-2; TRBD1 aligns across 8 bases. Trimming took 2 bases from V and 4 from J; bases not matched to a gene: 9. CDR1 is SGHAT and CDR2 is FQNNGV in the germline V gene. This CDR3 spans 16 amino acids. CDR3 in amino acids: CASSLMALDRAYGYTF. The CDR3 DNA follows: TGTGCCAGCAGCTTAATGGCCTTGGACAGGGCCTATGGCTACACCTTC.

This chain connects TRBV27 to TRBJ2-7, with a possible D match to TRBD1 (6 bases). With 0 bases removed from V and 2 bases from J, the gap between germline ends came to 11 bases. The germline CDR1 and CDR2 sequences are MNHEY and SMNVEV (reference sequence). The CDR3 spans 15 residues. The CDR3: CASSLSIQGTYEQYF. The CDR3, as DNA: TGTGCCAGCAGTTTATCGATACAGGGCACCTACGAGCAGTACTTC.

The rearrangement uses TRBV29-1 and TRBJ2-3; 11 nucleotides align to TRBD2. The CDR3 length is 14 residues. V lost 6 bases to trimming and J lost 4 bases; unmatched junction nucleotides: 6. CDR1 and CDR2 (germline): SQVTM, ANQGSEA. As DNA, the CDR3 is TGCAGCGTCCGTAGCGGGGGGGCTGCAGATACGCAGTATTTT. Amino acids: CSVRSGGAADTQYF.

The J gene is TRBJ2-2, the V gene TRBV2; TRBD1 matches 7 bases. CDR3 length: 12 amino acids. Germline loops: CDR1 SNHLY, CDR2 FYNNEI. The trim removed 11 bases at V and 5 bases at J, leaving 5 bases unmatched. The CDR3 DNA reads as TGTGCCTCGGACAGGCGGACCGGGGAGCTGTTTTTT. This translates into CASDRRTGELFF.

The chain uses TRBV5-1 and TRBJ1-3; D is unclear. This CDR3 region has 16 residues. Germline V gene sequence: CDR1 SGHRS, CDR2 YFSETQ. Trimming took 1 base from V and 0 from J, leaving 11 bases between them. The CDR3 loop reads CASSLIPSGSGNTIYF. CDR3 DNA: TGCGCCAGCAGCTTGATCCCGTCAGGCTCTGGAAACACCATATATTTT.